The present T cell receptor (beta chain) was sequenced within a study of T-cell memory formation after mild COVID-19. Across the whole study: Clusters of TCRs were largely donor specific. Study-wide results and caveats: Shrinking CD4+ clones resided mostly in CM and EM, and CD8+ ones in EMRA.

TCRdb called the 5' RACE reads again in MiXCR, with one record for every CDR3 protein. The table has 140,000 to 150,000 distinct CDR3 sequences, almost 25% seen once. The germline gives CDR1 SEHNR, CDR2 FQNEAQ (reference sequence). J lost 4 bases, V lost 5 bases, and 6 bases had no gene match. This CDR3 is built from 15 residues. Of note for this clonotype: As yet, its antigen is unknown.

This sequence originates from an adult woman who had mild COVID-19 (a few samples of this study predate the infection). Cell type and time point are not known. Material: PBMCs or a T cell subset sorted from them (not recorded which). This rearrangement joins TRBV7-9 to TRBJ2-2; 8 nucleotides align to TRBD1. The CDR3 DNA reads as TGTGCCAGCAGCCCTCCGACAGGGGTCACCGGGGAGCTGTTTTTT. The encoded protein is CASSPPTGVTGELFF.